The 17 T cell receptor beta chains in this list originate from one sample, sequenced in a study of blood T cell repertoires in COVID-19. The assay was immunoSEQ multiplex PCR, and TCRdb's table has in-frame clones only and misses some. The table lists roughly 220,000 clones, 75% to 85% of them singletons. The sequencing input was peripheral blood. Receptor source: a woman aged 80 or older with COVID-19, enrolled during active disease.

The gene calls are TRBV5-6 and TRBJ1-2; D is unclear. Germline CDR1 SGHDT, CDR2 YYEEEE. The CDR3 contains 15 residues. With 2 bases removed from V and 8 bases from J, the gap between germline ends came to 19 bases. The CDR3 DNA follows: TGTGCCAGCAGCTTAGTTTACGTGCCAGGAGGAGGCTACACCTTC. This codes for CASSLVYVPGGGYTF. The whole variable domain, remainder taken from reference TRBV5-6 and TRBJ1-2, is DAGVTQSPTHLIKTRGQQVTLRCSPKSGHDTVSWYQQALGQGPQFIFQYYEEEERQRGNFPDRFSGHQFPNYSSELNVNALLLGDSALYLCASSLVYVPGGGYTFGSGTRLTVV.

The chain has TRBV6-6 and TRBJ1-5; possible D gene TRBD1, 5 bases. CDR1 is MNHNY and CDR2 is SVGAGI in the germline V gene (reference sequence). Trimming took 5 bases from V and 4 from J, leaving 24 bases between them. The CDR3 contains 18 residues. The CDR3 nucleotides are TGTGCCAGCAGTCCGGGACTGTTCCTAGTAGGGGAAAATCAGCCCCAGCATTTT. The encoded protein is CASSPGLFLVGENQPQHF.

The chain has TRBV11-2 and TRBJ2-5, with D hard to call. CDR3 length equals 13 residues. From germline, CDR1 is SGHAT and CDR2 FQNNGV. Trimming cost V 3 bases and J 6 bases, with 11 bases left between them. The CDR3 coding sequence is TGTGCCAGCAGCTTTCTTACAGTACAGACCCAGTACTTC. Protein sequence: CASSFLTVQTQYF.

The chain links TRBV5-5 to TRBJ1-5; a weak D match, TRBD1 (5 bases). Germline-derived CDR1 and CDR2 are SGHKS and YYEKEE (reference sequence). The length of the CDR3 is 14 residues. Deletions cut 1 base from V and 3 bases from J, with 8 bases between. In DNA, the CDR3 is TGTGCCAGCAGCTTGTCAGGGAACAATCAGCCCCAGCATTTT. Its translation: CASSLSGNNQPQHF.

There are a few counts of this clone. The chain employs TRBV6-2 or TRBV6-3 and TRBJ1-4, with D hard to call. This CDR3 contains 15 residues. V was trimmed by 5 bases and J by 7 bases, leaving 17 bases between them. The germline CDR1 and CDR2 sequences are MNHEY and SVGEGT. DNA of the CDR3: TGTGCCAGCAGTATCCCCTCAAGGAGTGGTGAAAAACTGTTTTTT. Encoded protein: CASSIPSRSGEKLFF.

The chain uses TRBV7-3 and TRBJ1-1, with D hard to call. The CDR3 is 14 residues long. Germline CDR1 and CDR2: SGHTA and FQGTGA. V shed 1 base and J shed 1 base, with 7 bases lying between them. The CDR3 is CASSLKSQNTEAFF. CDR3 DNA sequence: TGTGCCAGCAGCTTAAAGAGCCAGAACACTGAAGCTTTCTTT.

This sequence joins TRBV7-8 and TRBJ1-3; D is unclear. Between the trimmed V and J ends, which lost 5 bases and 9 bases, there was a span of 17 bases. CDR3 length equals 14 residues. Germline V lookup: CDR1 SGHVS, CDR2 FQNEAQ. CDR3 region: CASSPSPHAGTIYF. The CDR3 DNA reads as TGTGCCAGCAGCCCATCCCCCCACGCCGGCACCATATATTTT.

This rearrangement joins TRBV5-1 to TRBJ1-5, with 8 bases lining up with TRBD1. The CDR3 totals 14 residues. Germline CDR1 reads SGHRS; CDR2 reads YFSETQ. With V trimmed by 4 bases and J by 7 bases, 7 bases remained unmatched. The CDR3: CASSESTGGQPQHF. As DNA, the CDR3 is TGCGCCAGCAGCGAGAGCACAGGGGGACAGCCCCAGCATTTT.

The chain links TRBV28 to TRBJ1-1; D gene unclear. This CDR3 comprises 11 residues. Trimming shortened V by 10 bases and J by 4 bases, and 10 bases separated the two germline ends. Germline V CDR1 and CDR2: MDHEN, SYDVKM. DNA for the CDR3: TGTGCCACCCGAGCGGGCACTGAAGCTTTCTTT. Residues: CATRAGTEAFF.

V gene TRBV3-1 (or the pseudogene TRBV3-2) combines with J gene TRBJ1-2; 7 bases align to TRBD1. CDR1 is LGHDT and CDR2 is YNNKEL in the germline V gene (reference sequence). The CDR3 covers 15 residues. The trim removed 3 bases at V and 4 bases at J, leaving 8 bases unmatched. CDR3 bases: TGTGCCAGCAGCCACCTAGCTGGGACAGCCTATGGCTACACCTTC. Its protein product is CASSHLAGTAYGYTF.

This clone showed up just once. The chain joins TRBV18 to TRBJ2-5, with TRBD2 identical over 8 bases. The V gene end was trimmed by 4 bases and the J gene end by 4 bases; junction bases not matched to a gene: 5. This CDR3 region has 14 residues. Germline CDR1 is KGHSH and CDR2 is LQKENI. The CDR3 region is CASSQNRGGETQYF. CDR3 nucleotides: TGTGCCAGCTCACAAAACCGGGGGGGAGAGACCCAGTACTTC.

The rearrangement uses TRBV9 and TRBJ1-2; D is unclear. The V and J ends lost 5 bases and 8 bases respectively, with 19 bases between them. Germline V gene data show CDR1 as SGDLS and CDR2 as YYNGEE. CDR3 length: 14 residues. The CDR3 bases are TGTGCCAGCAGAGAGGATCTTGCCCCCGGGGGCTACACCTTC. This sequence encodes CASREDLAPGGYTF.

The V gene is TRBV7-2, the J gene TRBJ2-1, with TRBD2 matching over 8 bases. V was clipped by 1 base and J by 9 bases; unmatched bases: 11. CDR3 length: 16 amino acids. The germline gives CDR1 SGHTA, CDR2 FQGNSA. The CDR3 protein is CASSLGSAREEGEQFF. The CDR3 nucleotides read TGTGCCAGCAGCTTAGGGTCGGCGCGGGAGGAGGGTGAGCAGTTCTTC.

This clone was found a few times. Here the CDR3 DNA reads TGTGCCAGCTCACGCAGTCAGAACACTGAAGCTTTCTTT. Translating it yields CASSRSQNTEAFF. The chain employs TRBV18 and TRBJ1-1; D not certain. Trimming took 4 bases from V and 1 from J, leaving 7 bases between them. The CDR3 loop spans 13 amino acids. Germline lookup yields CDR1 KGHSH and CDR2 LQKENI.

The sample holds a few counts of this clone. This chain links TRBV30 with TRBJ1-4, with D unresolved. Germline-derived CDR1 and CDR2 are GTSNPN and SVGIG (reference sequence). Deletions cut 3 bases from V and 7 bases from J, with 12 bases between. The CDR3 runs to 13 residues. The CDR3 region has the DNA TGTGCCTGGAGGTGGTCCCCGGGTGAAAAACTGTTTTTT. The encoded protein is CAWRWSPGEKLFF.

This chain's CDR3 is CASSSRGRAFF. CDR3 coding DNA: TGTGCCAGCAGTTCCAGGGGGAGAGCTTTCTTT. This chain connects TRBV28 to TRBJ1-1, with 7 bases identical to TRBD1. Germline CDR1 is MDHEN and CDR2 is SYDVKM. Trimming removed 4 bases from V and 10 bases from J; junction bases left unmatched: 3. This CDR3 comprises 11 residues. The variable domain in full, completed from reference TRBV28 and TRBJ1-1, reads DVKVTQSSRYLVKRTGEKVFLECVQDMDHENMFWYRQDPGLGLRLIYFSYDVKMKEKGDIPEGYSVSREKKERFSLILESASTNQTSMYLCASSSRGRAFFGQGTRLTVV.

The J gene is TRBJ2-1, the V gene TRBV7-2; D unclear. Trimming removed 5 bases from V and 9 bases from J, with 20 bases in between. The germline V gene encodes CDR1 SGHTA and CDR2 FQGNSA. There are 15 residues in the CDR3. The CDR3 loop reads CASSPAFGSFSEQFF. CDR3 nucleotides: TGTGCCAGCAGCCCCGCTTTCGGGTCCTTCAGTGAGCAGTTCTTC.